This T cell receptor beta chain originates from a study of blood T cell repertoires in COVID-19. For the study at large: Samples representing acute and convalescent COVID-19 were sourced from the United States, Italy and Spain. Sample material is recorded as cDNA or gDNA derived from T cells, B-cell-depleted T cells, or PBMCs.

The germline gives CDR1 SGHNT, CDR2 YYREEE (reference sequence). V dropped 2 bases and J dropped 1 base, with 9 bases sitting between them. The CDR3 has 14 residues. This clone was counted a few times. Original analysis: Estimation of nucleated cell counts was performed using reference gene primer amplification. Libraries were prepared by immunoSEQ multiplex PCR; TCRdb keeps only in-frame clonotypes and omits some of them. The DNA gave D and trimming, while V, J and clone size come from that table. The table shows under 150,000 clones, with around 83% occurring only once. The TCR comes from a man between 40 and 49 years old with acute or convalescent COVID-19. What was sequenced was peripheral blood. The V and J genes are TRBV5-4 and TRBJ1-1; the D gene is possibly TRBD1 (5 bases). This CDR3 is CASSFAQGNTEAFF. CDR3 in DNA: TGTGCCAGCAGCTTTGCCCAGGGGAACACTGAAGCTTTCTTT.